This T cell receptor beta chain was observed in a study of cytomegalovirus exposure and HLA in healthy donors. CDR1 and CDR2 (germline): MDHEN, SYDVKM. This CDR3 comprises 17 residues. Germline trimming cut 5 bases from V and 0 bases from J; bases unmatched to any gene: 10. Clones were sequenced by immunoSEQ multiplex PCR, and TCRdb holds only the in-frame ones, with some missing. The sample has around 120,000 clones; less than 90% are singletons. Study observations and caveats: While the bulk of TCR sequences proved rare, some public TCRs turned up in many donors. Subsequent analysis of the roughly 120 validation repertoires found a tendency for first-cohort TCR clusters to co-occur.

In the case of this clone: Antigen: not known.

This clonotype was sampled from a man aged 18 to 30 in good health and CMV-seropositive. The chain is built from TRBV28 and TRBJ2-3; 8 positions match TRBD2. What was sequenced was PBMCs. This CDR3 reads CASSPAAGGGSTDTQYF. CDR3 nucleotides: TGTGCCAGCAGTCCCGCCGCCGGGGGGGGGAGCACAGATACGCAGTATTTT.